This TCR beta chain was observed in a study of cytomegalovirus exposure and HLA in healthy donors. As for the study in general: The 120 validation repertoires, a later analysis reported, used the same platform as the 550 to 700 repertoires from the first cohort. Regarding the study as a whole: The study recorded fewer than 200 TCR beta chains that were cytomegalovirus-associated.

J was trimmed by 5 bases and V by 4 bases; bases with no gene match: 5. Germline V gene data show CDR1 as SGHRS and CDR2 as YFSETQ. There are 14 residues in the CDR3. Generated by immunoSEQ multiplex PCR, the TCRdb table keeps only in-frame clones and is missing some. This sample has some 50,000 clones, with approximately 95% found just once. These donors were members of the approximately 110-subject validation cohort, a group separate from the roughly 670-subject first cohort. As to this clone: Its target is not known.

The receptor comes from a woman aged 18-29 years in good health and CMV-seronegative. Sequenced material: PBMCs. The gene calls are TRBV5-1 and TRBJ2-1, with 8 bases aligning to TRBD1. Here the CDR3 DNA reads TGCGCCAGCAGCCTGACAGGGGTTGACAATGAGCAGTTCTTC. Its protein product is CASSLTGVDNEQFF.